The 9 T cell receptor beta chains below were found in one sample sequenced in a study of control samples from healthy donors and cancer patients. TCRdb's copy holds only in-frame clones and misses some; the assay was immunoSEQ multiplex PCR. This table holds roughly 140,000 clones, about nine tenths found once. The sample comprised blood. These receptors were collected from a man aged 30 to 39 in good health.

The CDR3 protein is CAISTLPGTVYNEQFF. CDR3 DNA: TGTGCCATCAGTACTCTTCCCGGGACAGTATACAATGAGCAGTTCTTC. The rearrangement uses TRBV10-3 and TRBJ2-1; 7 positions agree with TRBD1. V was pared by 5 bases and J by 4 bases, with 11 bases of the junction left unmatched. Germline V gene sequence: CDR1 ENHRY, CDR2 SYGVKD. CDR3 size: 16 residues.

The rearrangement uses TRBV7-9 and TRBJ2-5; D could derive from TRBD1 or TRBD2 (6 bases each). The germline V gene encodes CDR1 SEHNR and CDR2 FQNEAQ (reference sequence). CDR3 size: 15 residues. V shed 5 bases and J shed 3 bases, with 16 bases lying between them. The CDR3 protein is CASSPGGGNKETQYF. CDR3 DNA sequence: TGTGCCAGCAGCCCTGGAGGGGGAAACAAAGAGACCCAGTACTTC. The full variable domain, in which reference TRBV7-9 and TRBJ2-5 provide the parts outside the CDR3, is DTGVSQNPRHKITKRGQNVTFRCDPISEHNRLYWYRQTLGQGPEFLTYFQNEAQLEKSRLLSDRFSAERPKGSFSTLEIQRTEQGDSAMYLCASSPGGGNKETQYFGPGTRLLVL.

The J gene is TRBJ1-2, the V gene TRBV30; D is perhaps TRBD1 (5 bases). The germline gives CDR1 GTSNPN, CDR2 SVGIG (reference sequence). The CDR3 consists of 13 residues. The V gene lost 5 bases and the J gene lost 4 bases, with 14 bases spanning the gap. CDR3 amino acids: CAWFPGTAYGYTF. DNA of the CDR3: TGTGCCTGGTTCCCCGGGACGGCCTATGGCTACACCTTC. Filled out from reference TRBV30 and TRBJ1-2, the complete variable domain reads SQTIHQWPATLVQPVGSPLSLECTVEGTSNPNLYWYRQAAGRGLQLLFYSVGIGQISSEVPQNLSASRPQDRQFILSSKKLLLSDSGFYLCAWFPGTAYGYTFGSGTRLTVV.

This rearrangement joins TRBV6-4 to TRBJ2-7; 8 positions agree with TRBD1. The germline CDR1 and CDR2 sequences are MRHNA and SNTAGT. The CDR3 runs to 12 residues. V lost 7 bases to trimming and J lost 6 bases; unmatched junction nucleotides: 5. CDR3 sequence reads: CASTGTGCEQYF. The CDR3 nucleotides are TGTGCCAGCACCGGGACAGGTTGCGAGCAGTACTTC.

The rearrangement uses TRBV7-2 and TRBJ2-5; D may be TRBD2 (5 bases). From germline, CDR1 is SGHTA and CDR2 FQGNSA. V was pared by 1 base and J by 7 bases, with 13 bases between. The CDR3 extends over 14 amino acids. The CDR3 loop reads CASSLEGTRGTQYF. DNA for the CDR3: TGTGCCAGCAGCTTAGAAGGCACTAGAGGGACCCAGTACTTC.

The gene calls are TRBV18 and TRBJ2-2; 7 bases agree with TRBD1. Unmatched junction bases numbered 7, after V lost 5 bases and J lost 1 base. The germline V gene encodes CDR1 KGHSH and CDR2 LQKENI. The CDR3 totals 16 residues. The CDR3 is CASSSNRGQNTGELFF. CDR3 sequence (DNA): TGTGCCAGCTCAAGTAACAGGGGCCAGAACACCGGGGAGCTGTTTTTT.

The chain joins TRBV7-6 to TRBJ2-5; D not resolved. V lost 5 bases to trimming and J lost 0 bases, with 19 bases between them. The CDR3 has 17 residues. Germline assignment: CDR1 SGHVS and CDR2 FNYEAQ. CDR3 sequence reads: CASSLPRADPYQETQYF. CDR3 in DNA: TGTGCCAGCAGCCTCCCGCGTGCCGATCCGTACCAAGAGACCCAGTACTTC.

V and J are TRBV5-6 and TRBJ1-1; D gene unclear. The ends were cut back, 1 base at V and 2 bases at J, with 12 bases in the middle. CDR1 is SGHDT and CDR2 is YYEEEE in the germline V gene. The CDR3 extends over 15 amino acids. CDR3: CASSLFSPFNTEAFF. Written as DNA, the CDR3 is TGTGCCAGCAGCTTGTTTTCCCCTTTTAACACTGAAGCTTTCTTT.

V usage is TRBV20-1 and J usage is TRBJ2-7; TRBD1 might be the D (6 bases). Looked up from germline, CDR1 is DFQATT and CDR2 is SNEGSKA (reference sequence). CDR3 length equals 11 residues. Trimming shortened V by 1 base and J by 6 bases, and 7 bases separated the two germline ends. CDR3 nucleotides: TGCAGTGCTAGAGGAGGGGGCGAGCAGTACTTC. Its protein product is CSARGGGEQYF.